A single sample gave rise to the 6 T cell receptor beta chains below, sequenced in a study of early T cells in non-severe SARS-CoV-2 infection. Each CDR3 protein gets one entry after TCRdb re-called the 5' RACE reads with MiXCR. The sample carries fewer than 85,000 distinct CDR3 sequences, less than 20% recorded once. Sequencing used whole blood. These receptors originate from an adult who was a healthcare worker with PCR-confirmed SARS-CoV-2 infection or an uninfected control (not recorded which).

The V gene is TRBV27, the J gene TRBJ2-7; D uncertain. Germline CDR1 reads MNHEY; CDR2 reads SMNVEV (reference sequence). The CDR3 totals 13 residues. Trimming removed 8 bases from V and 3 bases from J, with 14 bases in between. DNA of the CDR3: TGTGCCAGCGCACAACGGGCTTACTACGAGCAGTACTTC. Translated, it gives CASAQRAYYEQYF.

This clonotype has more than one count but fewer than ten. V usage is TRBV28 and J usage is TRBJ1-5; TRBD1 is a possible D gene (5 bases). The CDR3 covers 15 residues. Germline lookup yields CDR1 MDHEN and CDR2 SYDVKM. V gave up 6 bases and J gave up 2 bases, with 14 bases separating them. The CDR3 DNA reads TGTGCCAGCAGCCCCGGGGCGGCGCGCAATCAGCCCCAGCATTTT. Translating gives CASSPGAARNQPQHF.

This clonotype was recorded many times. The rearrangement uses TRBV11-3 and TRBJ1-1; TRBD1 is a possible D gene (6 bases). Between the trimmed V and J ends, which lost 6 bases and 3 bases, there was a span of 17 bases. Germline assignment: CDR1 SGHNT and CDR2 YENEEA. The CDR3 length is 15 residues. In nucleotides, the CDR3 is TGTGCCAGCAGACATAACAGGGAATTGGACACTGAAGCTTTCTTT. It encodes CASRHNRELDTEAFF.

This clonotype was detected only once. The V gene is TRBV27, the J gene TRBJ1-1, with D perhaps TRBD1 (5 bases). Germline V gene lookup returns CDR1 MNHEY and CDR2 SMNVEV (reference sequence). V was pared by 5 bases and J by 4 bases, with 14 bases between. The CDR3 contains 14 residues. CDR3 sequence: CASSPDGRGTEAFF. The CDR3 DNA follows: TGTGCCAGCAGTCCAGATGGGAGGGGCACTGAAGCTTTCTTT.

The CDR3 region is CSAIGGEYEQYF. In DNA, the CDR3 is TGCAGCGCAATAGGGGGCGAGTACGAGCAGTACTTC. The chain links TRBV29-1 to TRBJ2-7; 7 bases align to TRBD1. V lost 7 bases and J lost 4; bases outside the gene matches: 7. The CDR3 is 12 residues long. Germline loops: CDR1 SQVTM, CDR2 ANQGSEA.

This chain uses TRBV11-2 with TRBJ2-7; the match to TRBD1 covers 7 bases. The germline gives CDR1 SGHAT, CDR2 FQNNGV. This CDR3 is 16 amino acids long. V lost 2 bases and J lost 13; bases outside the gene matches: 20. The CDR3 DNA reads as TGTGCCAGCAGCTTATTCTTGGGAACAAAACCCGGGGACAGTTACTTC. Amino acid sequence: CASSLFLGTKPGDSYF.